This TCR beta chain comes out of a study of blood T cells in healthy people across ages. CDR1 is SEHNR, CDR2 FQNEAQ, per germline (reference sequence). The length of the CDR3 is 14 residues. Trimming removed 5 bases from V and 8 bases from J, with 16 bases in between. Broader study findings: PBMCs were not sorted, which prevented a conclusive comparison of naive versus antigen-experienced cells.

Only a few counts were recorded for this clonotype. The antigen is unknown. A second PCR of about 7 to 12 cycles used a sample-barcoded 5' primer and a J-beta primer mix. TCRdb reanalysed the 5' RACE reads using MiXCR and keeps one entry per CDR3 protein. This table has under 1 million distinct CDR3 sequences, roughly 44% appearing once. Aged about 6 to 100, donors were systemically healthy Caucasians from Russia. Sample: blood. V is TRBV7-9 and J is TRBJ2-4; D possibly corresponds to TRBD1 (5 bases). The origin of this receptor is a man in his sixties in good health. CDR3 nucleotides: TGTGCCAGCAGCCCCGAGGCAGGGATGGACATTCAGTACTTC. Translated, it gives CASSPEAGMDIQYF.